A single T cell receptor beta chain is shown here with its context. This specimen belongs to a study of spatial heterogeneity in lung cancer. Study context: The approximately 67 donors had untreated early-stage non-small cell lung cancer. A consistent excess of beta-chain over alpha-chain sequences was detected. There were, on average, more than eight raw-read appearances for each unique TCR and UMI combination.

Time point here: blood at routine non-recurrence follow-up after resection. Whole RNA came from tumor, nontumor lung or frozen PBMC and was sequenced without being sorted. The germline gives CDR1 KGHSH, CDR2 LQKENI. The V and J ends lost 3 bases and 5 bases respectively, with 14 bases between them. CDR3 length: 15 amino acids. Every TCR cDNA molecule bore its own unique molecular identifier. TCRdb re-analysed the 5' RACE reads in MiXCR, keeping a single row per CDR3 protein. The table records around 47,000 distinct CDR3 sequences, 6.5% to 7.5% of them present only once. This clonotype originated in a female donor with early-stage non-small cell lung cancer. The chain recombines TRBV18 with TRBJ2-1; D unresolved. Material: PBMCs, obtained at follow-up. In DNA form, the CDR3 reads TGTGCCAGCTCACCGAGACGATCCACCGACAATGAGCAGTTCTTC. Translation: CASSPRRSTDNEQFF. The full variable domain, its missing parts supplied by reference TRBV18 and TRBJ2-1, is NAGVMQNPRHLVRRRGQEARLRCSPMKGHSHVYWYRQLPEEGLKFMVYLQKENIIDESGMPKERFSAEFPKEGPSILRIQQVVRGDSAAYFCASSPRRSTDNEQFFGPGTRLTVL.